This is a list of T cell receptor beta chains from one sample in a study of Graves' ophthalmopathy and Graves' hyperthyroidism. TCRdb analysed the multiplex PCR reads with MiXCR anew, one entry per CDR3 protein. Altogether around 1,000,000 distinct CDR3 sequences are present, 35% to 40% being singletons, with the ten largest covering approximately 10%. Sequencing input: peripheral blood or thyroid tissue (not recorded which). The receptors shown here come from an adult man with Graves' hyperthyroidism. Each CDR3 is given with its conserved first and last residue. The D gene is left open where the match is weak. Expanded clones are given a class, and other clones once, few, many or no size at all.

V gene	D gene	CDR3 length	clone size	J gene	CDR3 protein	CDR3 DNA
TRBV20-1	NA	15	many	TRBJ1-1	CSARRGSGQYTEAFF	TGCAGTGCTAGACGGGGCTCAGGACAGTACACTGAAGCTTTCTTT
TRBV7-8	NA	15	NA	TRBJ2-7	CASSLAETGLGEQYF	TGTGCCAGCAGCTTAGCCGAGACGGGCCTTGGCGAGCAGTACTTC
TRBV10-3	NA	11	NA	TRBJ1-2	CAIRERDGYTF	TGTGCCATCAGGGAAAGGGACGGCTACACCTTC
TRBV20-1	TRBD2	14	many	TRBJ2-7	CSAPPLAGGYEQYF	TGCAGTGCCCCGCCACTAGCGGGGGGGTACGAGCAGTACTTC
TRBV20-1	NA	15	NA	TRBJ1-1	CSHRRQAPRSAEAFF	TGCAGTCATAGGCGACAGGCTCCCCGAAGCGCTGAAGCTTTCTTT
TRBV5-1	NA	16	few	TRBJ2-7	CASSARPQGKVYEQYF	TGCGCCAGCAGCGCCCGACCACAGGGTAAGGTCTACGAGCAGTACTTC
TRBV11-3	NA	13	few	TRBJ2-7	CASSLDSFGEQYF	TGTGCCAGCAGCTTGGACAGCTTCGGGGAGCAGTACTTC
TRBV7-3	TRBD2	13	NA	TRBJ2-7	CASSPASGLEQYF	TGTGCCAGCAGCCCGGCTAGCGGGCTCGAGCAGTACTTC
TRBV11-3	NA	15	few	TRBJ2-5	CASSYSTGTQETQYF	TGTGCCAGCAGCTACTCGACAGGCACCCAAGAGACCCAGTACTTC
TRBV9	NA	16	NA	TRBJ1-2	CASSVGGAGDGYGYTF	TGTGCCAGCAGCGTAGGAGGGGCAGGGGACGGCTATGGCTACACCTTC
TRBV29-1	NA	16	many	TRBJ1-2	CSVPGGQGFFAYGYTF	TGCAGCGTTCCCGGTGGGCAGGGGTTTTTCGCTTATGGCTACACCTTC
TRBV2	NA	18	NA	TRBJ1-5	CASSEASRKDSSNQPQHF	TGTGCCAGCAGTGAAGCCAGCAGGAAAGACAGTAGCAATCAGCCCCAGCATTTT
TRBV14	NA	14	many	TRBJ1-4	CASSQLGRPEKLFF	TGTGCCAGCAGCCAACTTGGACGACCTGAAAAACTGTTTTTT
TRBV6-2/TRBV6-3	TRBD1	12	few	TRBJ1-1	CASSYGPGGTFF	TGTGCCAGCAGTTACGGCCCAGGGGGGACTTTCTTT
TRBV7-3	TRBD1	15	many	TRBJ2-5	CASSYGGTGKETQYF	TGTGCCAGCAGCTATGGAGGGACAGGGAAAGAGACCCAGTACTTC
TRBV6-1	TRBD1	16	few	TRBJ2-7	CASSTQGQLKTYEQYF	TGTGCCAGCTCAACCCAGGGACAGTTAAAAACCTACGAGCAGTACTTC
TRBV29-1	NA	12	many	TRBJ2-5	CSVVSGKGTQYF	TGCAGCGTTGTATCTGGGAAGGGGACCCAGTACTTC
TRBV5-6	NA	16	NA	TRBJ1-5	CASSLGSAGSNQPQHF	TGTGCCAGCAGCCTCGGGTCGGCCGGTAGCAATCAGCCCCAGCATTTT
TRBV4-2	TRBD1	16	many	TRBJ2-7	CASSQDWDSATYEQYF	TGTGCCAGCAGCCAAGATTGGGACAGCGCGACCTACGAGCAGTACTTC
TRBV29-1	TRBD2	12	NA	TRBJ2-2	CSVGGGIGELFF	TGCAGCGTTGGCGGGGGGATCGGGGAGCTGTTTTTT
TRBV7-9	TRBD1	15	few	TRBJ2-7	CASSSHRGAAYEQYF	TGTGCCAGCAGCTCTCACAGGGGGGCCGCCTACGAGCAGTACTTC
TRBV14	NA	16	NA	TRBJ1-1	CASSLYNWDYNSKAFF	TGTGCCAGCAGCCTCTATAATTGGGACTATAATTCTAAAGCTTTCTTT
TRBV10-3	TRBD1	17	few	TRBJ1-1	CASSESGRQGANTEAFF	TGTGCCAGCAGTGAATCCGGTAGACAGGGGGCCAACACTGAAGCTTTCTTT
TRBV29-1	NA	14	few	TRBJ1-4	CSAKLSATNEKLFF	TGCAGCGCTAAACTGAGTGCAACTAATGAAAAACTGTTTTTT
TRBV7-2	NA	13	many	TRBJ1-5	CASSLEVLQPQHF	TGTGCCAGCAGCTTAGAGGTCCTTCAGCCCCAGCATTTT
TRBV7-6	NA	15	many	TRBJ2-2	CASSAPDGVGGELFF	TGTGCCAGCAGCGCCCCCGACGGGGTTGGCGGGGAGCTGTTTTTT
TRBV7-9	NA	14	many	TRBJ1-2	CASSLETKNYGYTF	TGTGCCAGCAGCTTAGAAACGAAGAACTATGGCTACACCTTC
TRBV29-1	NA	14	NA	TRBJ2-5	CSAALWGAQETQYF	TGCAGCGCGGCACTTTGGGGGGCTCAAGAGACCCAGTACTTC
TRBV10-3	TRBD1	12	NA	TRBJ1-2	CAIAGTGFGYTF	TGTGCCATAGCCGGGACAGGGTTTGGCTACACCTTC
TRBV6-5	NA	11	NA	TRBJ2-7	CATSTSYEQYF	TGTGCCACATCGACTAGCTACGAGCAGTACTTC
TRBV2	NA	11	few	TRBJ1-4	CASSGGEKLFF	TGTGCCAGCAGTGGGGGAGAAAAACTGTTTTTT
TRBV29-1	NA	13	NA	TRBJ1-1	CSGHDRTNTEAFF	TGCAGCGGCCATGACAGGACGAACACTGAAGCTTTCTTT
TRBV7-8	NA	15	many	TRBJ2-2	CASVDPFPNTGELFF	TGTGCCAGCGTGGACCCCTTCCCAAACACCGGGGAGCTGTTTTTT
TRBV28	TRBD2	13	NA	TRBJ2-7	CASLTKGTNEQYF	TGTGCCAGCCTTACAAAGGGGACTAACGAGCAGTACTTC
TRBV4-3	NA	15	few	TRBJ2-5	CASSQGVELQETQYF	TGCGCCAGCAGCCAAGGGGTTGAGCTACAAGAGACCCAGTACTTC
TRBV12-3/TRBV12-4	NA	15	NA	TRBJ2-6	CASSKRHSGANVLTF	TGTGCCAGCAGCAAGAGACATTCTGGGGCCAACGTCCTGACTTTC
TRBV7-2	NA	13	NA	TRBJ2-3	CASSTGGTDTQYF	TGTGCCAGCAGCACTGGGGGGACAGATACGCAGTATTTT
TRBV27	NA	13	NA	TRBJ1-1	CASSVGAITEAFF	TGTGCCAGCAGTGTGGGGGCGATCACTGAAGCTTTCTTT
TRBV7-2	NA	16	NA	TRBJ2-7	CASRRGRGEKTYEQYF	TGTGCCAGCCGCCGGGGTCGAGGGGAAAAAACCTACGAGCAGTACTTC
TRBV9	NA	14	NA	TRBJ2-7	CASSLEGKGYEQYF	TGTGCCAGCAGCTTGGAGGGGAAAGGCTACGAGCAGTACTTC
TRBV5-5	NA	13	NA	TRBJ1-5	CASPLGSNQPQHF	TGTGCCAGCCCGCTTGGGAGCAATCAGCCCCAGCATTTT
TRBV4-1	TRBD1	15	NA	TRBJ1-1	CASSQDSGTANEAFF	TGCGCCAGCAGCCAAGACTCCGGGACAGCTAACGAAGCTTTCTTT
TRBV11-2	NA	12	many	TRBJ1-2	CASSLAGFGYTF	TGTGCCAGCAGCTTAGCTGGGTTCGGCTACACCTTC
TRBV19	NA	13	once	TRBJ2-5	CASAKQGLTAQYF	TGTGCCAGCGCAAAACAGGGACTAACCGCCCAGTACTTC
TRBV13	NA	18	few	TRBJ1-3	CASSYSGGDGDSGNTIYF	TGTGCCAGCAGCTATAGCGGGGGCGACGGGGATTCTGGAAACACCATATATTTT
TRBV7-2	TRBD2	16	NA	TRBJ2-7	CASTLGGTSGTYEQYF	TGTGCCAGCACCCTGGGGGGGACTAGCGGGACTTACGAGCAGTACTTC
TRBV6-5	NA	14	few	TRBJ2-7	CASRVGLSGYEQYF	TGTGCCAGCAGGGTAGGGCTGTCGGGCTACGAGCAGTACTTC
TRBV7-8	TRBD2	16	NA	TRBJ2-7	CASSQPGSGGTYEQYF	TGTGCCAGCAGCCAACCGGGCTCGGGGGGGACCTACGAGCAGTACTTC
TRBV6-5	NA	13	NA	TRBJ1-3	CASMLGSGNTIYF	TGTGCCAGCATGTTGGGCTCTGGAAACACCATATATTTT
TRBV6-6	NA	15	NA	TRBJ2-5	CASSYRGAGQEAQYF	TGTGCCAGCAGTTACAGGGGGGCGGGCCAAGAGGCCCAGTACTTC
TRBV7-6	TRBD1	15	many	TRBJ1-6	CASSWGTANNSPLHF	TGTGCCAGCAGCTGGGGGACAGCAAATAATTCACCCCTCCACTTT
TRBV20-1	NA	15	NA	TRBJ1-3	CSARTNGAPGNTIYF	TGCAGTGCTAGAACTAACGGGGCTCCTGGAAACACCATATATTTT
TRBV7-3	NA	17	NA	TRBJ2-3	CASSLNGGEAGTDTQYF	TGTGCCAGCAGCTTAAATGGTGGAGAAGCGGGCACAGATACGCAGTATTTT